The subject of this entry is one T cell receptor (beta chain). Its antigen is unknown. This sample was included in a study of T-cell reconstitution after alpha-beta-depleted transplantation in children. CDR3 length equals 14 residues. Losses at the gene ends were 6 bases for V and 8 bases for J; bases not matched to a gene: 9. The V gene's germline CDR1 is MNHNS and CDR2 SASEGT. Points from the study as a whole: Hyperexpanded clones declined; after one year, newly produced T cells mostly supplied diversity. Certain patients had high TCRbeta diversity at day 60, and it came from recipient T cells and thymic progenitors that survived. Two months or so post-transplant, alpha-beta T cells reportedly derived from several hundred expanded graft clones.

Preparing the TCRbeta library involved the use of unique molecular identifiers. TCRdb re-derived calls from the PCR reads in MiXCR, one entry per CDR3 protein. The sample carries 700,000 to 950,000 distinct CDR3 sequences, roughly 15% recorded once. The chain uses TRBV6-1 and TRBJ2-1; 8 bases line up with TRBD1. The clonotype was recovered from a male patient aged 10 to 17 who had a stem cell transplant for acute lymphoblastic leukemia, so the T cells may come from the graft donor. This specimen consisted of PBMCs, mostly from graft donor cells, obtained 360 days after TCRalphabeta/CD19-depleted stem cell transplant. Written as DNA, the CDR3 is TGTGCCAGCAGGCAGACAGGGGCTGGCGATGAGCAGTTCTTC. It specifies CASRQTGAGDEQFF.